A selection of T cell receptor beta chains follows, all from one sample in a study of Graves' ophthalmopathy and Graves' hyperthyroidism. Each CDR3 protein gets one entry after TCRdb re-called the multiplex PCR reads with MiXCR. The table shows some 390,000 distinct CDR3 sequences, with approximately 20% occurring only once. Sequencing input: peripheral blood. These receptors were taken from a woman between 18 and 29 years old with Graves' ophthalmopathy. Each CDR3 is given with its conserved first and last residue. Fields, in order: CDR3 DNA, CDR3 protein, V gene, D gene, clone size, J gene. A D gene is named only where the DNA matches it firmly. Rows give clone size only sometimes, using once, few, many, or a class for an expanded clone.

CDR3 DNA: TGTGCCAGCGGGGGACAGGGGGGTAATCAGCCCCAGCATTTT
CDR3 protein: CASGGQGGNQPQHF
V gene: TRBV12-3/TRBV12-4
D gene: TRBD1
clone size: many
J gene: TRBJ1-5

CDR3 DNA: TGTGCCAGCAGTCCCGGACTCCACCAAGAGACCCAGTACTTC
CDR3 protein: CASSPGLHQETQYF
V gene: TRBV28
D gene: -
clone size: many
J gene: TRBJ2-5

CDR3 DNA: TGCAGTGCTAGAGATTATCGGGGCAATCAGCCCCAGCATTTT
CDR3 protein: CSARDYRGNQPQHF
V gene: TRBV20-1
D gene: -
clone size: many
J gene: TRBJ1-5

CDR3 DNA: TGTGCCAGCAGTCTCCAGCGAAGTAATTCACCCCTCCACTTT
CDR3 protein: CASSLQRSNSPLHF
V gene: TRBV2
D gene: -
clone size: -
J gene: TRBJ1-6

CDR3 DNA: TGTGCCAGCATCCTGCGGACCGTGAGCTCCTACGAGCAGTACTTC
CDR3 protein: CASILRTVSSYEQYF
V gene: TRBV7-3
D gene: -
clone size: many
J gene: TRBJ2-7

CDR3 DNA: TGTGCCTGGAGTGTACCCTTGGGAGCCGGCCAAAATCAGCCCCAGCATTTT
CDR3 protein: CAWSVPLGAGQNQPQHF
V gene: TRBV30
D gene: -
clone size: -
J gene: TRBJ1-5

CDR3 DNA: TGCGCCAGCAGCCAAGCAAAGGTGTCTGGAAACACCATATATTTT
CDR3 protein: CASSQAKVSGNTIYF
V gene: TRBV4-3
D gene: -
clone size: few
J gene: TRBJ1-3

CDR3 DNA: TGTGCCAGCAGCTTACCCTCAGACAGGGAGTCTTACGAGCAGTACTTC
CDR3 protein: CASSLPSDRESYEQYF
V gene: TRBV11-2
D gene: TRBD1
clone size: -
J gene: TRBJ2-7

CDR3 DNA: TGCGCCAGCAGCCAAGATCCTCCAGGCCTGCATAGCAATCAGCCCCAGCATTTT
CDR3 protein: CASSQDPPGLHSNQPQHF
V gene: TRBV4-1
D gene: -
clone size: many
J gene: TRBJ1-5

CDR3 DNA: TGTGCCAGCGGCGCGACAGGGAGCTCCTACGAGCAGTACTTC
CDR3 protein: CASGATGSSYEQYF
V gene: TRBV6-2/TRBV6-3
D gene: TRBD1
clone size: many
J gene: TRBJ2-7

CDR3 DNA: TGCAGTGCTAGAGAGAAAGAACTGTTGGGGGAGACCCAGTACTTC
CDR3 protein: CSAREKELLGETQYF
V gene: TRBV20-1
D gene: -
clone size: many
J gene: TRBJ2-5

CDR3 DNA: TGTGCCAGTAGTGCATTTCCTGAAGCTTTCTTT
CDR3 protein: CASSAFPEAFF
V gene: TRBV19
D gene: -
clone size: many
J gene: TRBJ1-1

CDR3 DNA: TGTGCCATCCTCAGGCCGGACAGCAAGGCCTTCAATGGCAAAAACATTCAGTACTTC
CDR3 protein: CAILRPDSKAFNGKNIQYF
V gene: TRBV2
D gene: -
clone size: many
J gene: TRBJ2-4

CDR3 DNA: TGTGCCAGCAGAAGGGACGGCCTGGTCCAAGAGACCCAGTACTTC
CDR3 protein: CASRRDGLVQETQYF
V gene: TRBV2
D gene: -
clone size: -
J gene: TRBJ2-5

CDR3 DNA: TGTGCCAGCAGCCGGACAGGGTTGACCTTTGAGCCCCAGCATTTT
CDR3 protein: CASSRTGLTFEPQHF
V gene: TRBV6-2/TRBV6-3
D gene: TRBD1
clone size: many
J gene: TRBJ1-5

CDR3 DNA: TGTGCCAGCAGCTTAGCCCCGACAGGGTCGGGGGAGCAGTACTTC
CDR3 protein: CASSLAPTGSGEQYF
V gene: TRBV7-9
D gene: TRBD1
clone size: once
J gene: TRBJ2-7

CDR3 DNA: TGTGCCAGCAGTTCCCGGGACAGGGAGGCCACTGAAGCTTTCTTT
CDR3 protein: CASSSRDREATEAFF
V gene: TRBV6-2/TRBV6-3
D gene: TRBD1
clone size: -
J gene: TRBJ1-1

CDR3 DNA: TGTGCCAGCACCTTAGGGACTAGCGGATTCACCGGGGAGCTGTTTTTT
CDR3 protein: CASTLGTSGFTGELFF
V gene: TRBV28
D gene: TRBD2
clone size: many
J gene: TRBJ2-2